The present T cell receptor (beta chain) was sequenced within a study of Graves' ophthalmopathy and Graves' hyperthyroidism. Investigators amplified TCR beta CDR3 regions from RNA transcripts. Investigators did first-round RT-PCR with HTBI primers, then second-round multiplex PCR. MiXCR, applied by TCRdb to the multiplex PCR reads, yields one record per CDR3 protein. The sample records some 400,000 distinct CDR3 sequences, about 18% being singletons. Moderate-to-severe activity, with CAS ≥3, NOSPECS ≥4 and duration under 3 months, characterized the donors with ophthalmopathy. Diagnosis relied on clinical symptoms, serum thyroxine, TRAb, thyroid ultrasound and orbital computed tomography. Findings and limits, study-wide: Most expanded clonotypes in thyroid above 0.001 frequency also showed up in blood.

This clonotype was seen at least ten times. The antigen is undetermined. Trimming took 6 bases from V and 8 from J, leaving 13 bases between them. The germline V gene has CDR1 MNHNS and CDR2 SASEGT. This CDR3 has 12 residues. This receptor was taken from a young woman with Graves' ophthalmopathy. The rearrangement uses TRBV6-1 and TRBJ1-2; the D gene is possibly TRBD1 (5 bases). Source material: peripheral blood. For the CDR3, the DNA is TGTGCCAGCAGAGAACCTCGGGGCGGCTACACCTTC. Its translation is CASREPRGGYTF.